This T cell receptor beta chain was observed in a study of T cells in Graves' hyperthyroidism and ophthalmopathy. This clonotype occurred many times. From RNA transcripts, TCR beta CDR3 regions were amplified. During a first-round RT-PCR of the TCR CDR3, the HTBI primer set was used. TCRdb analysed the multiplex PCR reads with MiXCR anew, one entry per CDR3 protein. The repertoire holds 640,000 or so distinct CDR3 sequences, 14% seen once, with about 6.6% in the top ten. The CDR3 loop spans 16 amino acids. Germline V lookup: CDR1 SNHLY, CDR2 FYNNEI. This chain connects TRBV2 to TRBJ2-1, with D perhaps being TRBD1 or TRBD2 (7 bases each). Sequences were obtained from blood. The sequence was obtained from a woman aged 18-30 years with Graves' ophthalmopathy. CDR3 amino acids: CAIQGGRGPSYNEQFF. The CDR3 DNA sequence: TGTGCGATACAAGGGGGGAGGGGGCCCTCCTACAATGAGCAGTTCTTC.